This is a list of T cell receptor beta chains from one sample in a study of blood T cell repertoires in COVID-19. TCRdb's copy holds only in-frame clones and misses some; the assay was immunoSEQ multiplex PCR. Of 200,000 to 300,000 clones detected, about 86% appear once; the ten largest clones hold nearly 2%. Sequencing was done on a sample of peripheral blood. The receptor set was obtained from a man aged 30 to 45 with active or convalescent COVID-19. Each CDR3 is given with its conserved first and last residue. The order of the fields is CDR3 length, V gene, J gene, CDR3 protein.

>13|TRBV5-1|TRBJ1-1
CASSLGGEGEAFF
>12|TRBV7-8|TRBJ1-4
CASSSAGTSLFF
>15|TRBV5-6|TRBJ1-1
CASSLDRGLLYEAFF
>15|TRBV7-2|TRBJ2-1
CASSSSGGAYNEQFF
>16|TRBV7-9|TRBJ2-5
CASSKTGTSLVETQYF
>15|TRBV20-1|TRBJ2-3
CSASRTAGGADTQYF
>18|TRBV18|TRBJ2-3
CASSPLGPAGTSTDTQYF
>14|TRBV6-5|TRBJ2-2
CASSPEVGLGELFF
>15|TRBV4-1|TRBJ1-6
CASSQGGEGRSPLHF
>15|TRBV5-4|TRBJ2-5
CASSTKQGAGETQYF
>15|TRBV5-6|TRBJ1-1
CASSKDRGVNTEAFF
>13|TRBV9|TRBJ2-3
CASSANPADTQYF
>12|TRBV5-5|TRBJ1-4
CASSFQGEKLFF
>13|TRBV28|TRBJ1-1
CASSWSTGVEAFF
>13|TRBV12-3/TRBV12-4|TRBJ2-7
CASAPGRSYEQYF
>14|TRBV3-1/TRBV3-2|TRBJ2-7
CASSNSGGAYEQYF
>14|TRBV11-2|TRBJ2-7
CASRPGGRGNEQYF
>19|TRBV9|TRBJ2-3
CASSVRSQGASLVTDTQYF
>17|TRBV19|TRBJ2-4
CASSIPPTLGQDRVEYF
>15|TRBV7-2|TRBJ1-3
CASSLTTGFGNTIYF
>13|TRBV15|TRBJ2-7
CATSPGVAYEQYF
>17|TRBV5-8|TRBJ2-5
CASSLWASGGAKETQYF
>18|TRBV19|TRBJ2-6
CASSIFRQGNSGANVLTF
>14|TRBV27|TRBJ1-1
CASSLFTGVSVAFF
>14|TRBV3-1/TRBV3-2|TRBJ1-5
CASSPTGANQPQHF
>14|TRBV6-6|TRBJ1-1
CASSYEQGSTEAFF
>13|TRBV4-2|TRBJ1-1
CASSLLGGAEAFF
>16|TRBV3-1/TRBV3-2|TRBJ1-6
CASSQSKTGGCMPLHF
>16|TRBV2|TRBJ2-3
CASSNQLAAFTDTQYF
>16|TRBV5-5|TRBJ1-4
CASSWTGTPTNEKLFF
>16|TRBV27|TRBJ1-2
CASTPSVGQGKYGYTF
>17|TRBV4-2|TRBJ2-3
CASSQGGAGNGTDTQYF
>18|TRBV27|TRBJ1-1
CASSSLPGQGAQGTEAFF
>13|TRBV5-1|TRBJ1-2
CASSLDSSLGYTF
>14|TRBV6-2/TRBV6-3|TRBJ1-5
CASSFGGTGQPQHF
>13|TRBV2|TRBJ2-3
CASSVRSTDTQYF
>12|TRBV12-3/TRBV12-4|TRBJ1-5
CASTYSNQPQHF
>14|TRBV3-1/TRBV3-2|TRBJ2-7
CASSPPGGGYEQYF
>16|TRBV7-8|TRBJ2-2
CASSLYGGGATGELFF
>16|TRBV18|TRBJ2-2
CASSPTGGPNTGELFF
>15|TRBV7-6|TRBJ2-7
CASSNRLAGDYEQYF
>15|TRBV7-2|TRBJ1-4
CASSPGTAVGEKLFF
>16|TRBV3-1/TRBV3-2|TRBJ1-5
CASSQKGAGGNQPQHF
>15|TRBV27|TRBJ1-4
CASRGKGATNEKLFF